This T cell receptor beta chain was sequenced in a study of blood T cell repertoires in COVID-19. Across the study: Sites in the United States, Italy and Spain provided acute and convalescent COVID-19 samples.

The CDR3 covers 14 residues. In germline, CDR1 is SNHLY, CDR2 FYNNEI. The ends were cut back, 6 bases at V and 7 bases at J, with 18 bases in the middle. The table came from immunoSEQ multiplex PCR; TCRdb's copy has only in-frame clones and leaves some out. The data show about 210,000 clones, with approximately 78% seen just once and less than 6% held by the top ten. The TCR comes from a woman in her seventies with COVID-19, enrolled during active disease. Specimen: peripheral blood. The chain joins TRBV2 to TRBJ1-2; D gene ambiguous. CDR3: CASSEANPWRGYTF. The CDR3 region has the DNA TGTGCCAGCAGCGAGGCGAACCCGTGGCGTGGCTACACCTTC.